The rows below give T cell receptor beta chains drawn from one sample of a study of CD8 T cells in ankylosing spondylitis. TCRdb re-derived calls from the 5' RACE reads in MiXCR, one entry per CDR3 protein. This table has tens of thousands of distinct CDR3 sequences, more than 8.5% appearing once. The source material was blood, either unsorted or a sorted T cell fraction (not recorded which). Source of these receptors: a male donor with ankylosing spondylitis. Both conserved end residues are part of each CDR3. D genes are given only for firm matches. For some rows the clone size is stated as once, few or many, or as a class when expanded; others skip it.

>-|-|TRBJ2-3|TRBV20-1
TGCAGTGCTAGGGTCCAAGGTGGGAGTTCAGATACGCAGTATTTT
CSARVQGGSSDTQYF
>few|-|TRBJ2-1|TRBV2
TGTGCCAGCAGCAAAAGGGGCGCTTACAATGAGCAGTTCTTC
CASSKRGAYNEQFF
>-|-|TRBJ2-7|TRBV5-1
TGCGCCAGCAGCCCGTTCTTACAGGGAGAAGGCTCCTACGAGCAGTACTTC
CASSPFLQGEGSYEQYF
>few|-|TRBJ2-5|TRBV24-1
TGTGCCACCAGTGATTTAACAGAATTCGGAGAGACCCAGTACTTC
CATSDLTEFGETQYF
>few|-|TRBJ1-2|TRBV5-6
TGTGCCAGCAGCCCACCGCCAGCGTTGAAGACCTATGGCTACACCTTC
CASSPPPALKTYGYTF
>many|TRBD1|TRBJ2-5|TRBV5-1
TGCGCCAGCAGGACGGCCACAGGGGCAGGGGAGACCCAGTACTTC
CASRTATGAGETQYF
>-|TRBD1|TRBJ2-3|TRBV12-3/TRBV12-4
TGTGCCAGCAGTGCCCCGGGACAGGGGGCAGATACGCAGTATTTT
CASSAPGQGADTQYF
>many|-|TRBJ2-7|TRBV5-1
TGCGCCAGCAGCTTGAACGCCTACGAGCAGTACTTC
CASSLNAYEQYF
>-|-|TRBJ1-6|TRBV2
TGTGCCAGCAGTCCCAACCGATACTATAATTCACCCCTCCACTTT
CASSPNRYYNSPLHF
>many|-|TRBJ2-1|TRBV6-4
TGTGCCAGCAGTGACTCGAAAGAGCTAGCCGGTGAGCAGTTCTTC
CASSDSKELAGEQFF
>many|-|TRBJ2-1|TRBV7-9
TGTGCCAGCAGCTTTTTCGGGACTCCCAATGAGCAGTTCTTC
CASSFFGTPNEQFF
>-|-|TRBJ1-1|TRBV30
TGTGCCTGGAGTGTAGATTGGGCCACTGAAGCTTTCTTT
CAWSVDWATEAFF
>many|TRBD2|TRBJ2-1|TRBV28
TGTGCCAGCAGCACCACTAGCGAGGATACCTACAATGAGCAGTTCTTC
CASSTTSEDTYNEQFF
>few|-|TRBJ2-1|TRBV15
TGTGCCACCCTGGATACAAGGGCAGCGGACGCCTACTACAATGAGCAGTTCTTC
CATLDTRAADAYYNEQFF
>-|-|TRBJ1-1|TRBV27
TGTGCCAGCAGCGTGGGACGGAACACTGAAGCTTTCTTT
CASSVGRNTEAFF
>many|TRBD1|TRBJ1-5|TRBV7-9
TGTGCCAGCAGCCTAGGGGGCTCTCAGCCCCAGCATTTT
CASSLGGSQPQHF
>few|-|TRBJ1-1|TRBV7-9
TGTGCCAGCAGCTTAGCGGCTATTGACGGGGCTTTCTTT
CASSLAAIDGAFF
>many|-|TRBJ2-1|TRBV12-3/TRBV12-4
TGTGCCAGCAGTCTCGCCGGGACGCCGTGGGACAATGAGCAGTTCTTC
CASSLAGTPWDNEQFF
>many|-|TRBJ1-5|TRBV7-8
TGTGCCAGCAGCCTCCCTCCAATGAGCGGGCCCCAGCATTTT
CASSLPPMSGPQHF
>many|TRBD1|TRBJ2-1|TRBV11-2
TGTGCCAGCAGCCCCCAGGGGGGACAGGTGGTCTACAATGAGCAGTTCTTC
CASSPQGGQVVYNEQFF
>few|-|TRBJ2-1|TRBV6-2/TRBV6-3
TGTGCCAGCAGTTCCTGGGTCGACAGTTACAATGAGCAGTTCTTC
CASSSWVDSYNEQFF
>many|-|TRBJ2-1|TRBV20-1
TGCAGTGCTAGAGCGGACCTTGGGGATGAGCAGTTCTTC
CSARADLGDEQFF
>many|-|TRBJ2-1|TRBV5-1
TGCGCCAGCAGCTCGGGAGTAGGGCAGTATGAGCAGTTCTTC
CASSSGVGQYEQFF
>many|-|TRBJ2-3|TRBV11-2
TGTGCCAGCAGCTTAGAGGGGGACTCCACAGATACGCAGTATTTT
CASSLEGDSTDTQYF
>-|TRBD2|TRBJ2-1|TRBV2
TGTGCCAGCAGTGAAGGAGCGGGGAGGAGCAATGAGCAGTTCTTC
CASSEGAGRSNEQFF
>few|TRBD2|TRBJ2-2|TRBV7-8
TGTGCCAGCAGCTTACGGGCGGGAGGGACCACCGGGGAGCTGTTTTTT
CASSLRAGGTTGELFF
>many|-|TRBJ2-2|TRBV7-9
TGTGCCAGCAGCCCAGCGACAGGTCCTAACACCGGGGAGCTGTTTTTT
CASSPATGPNTGELFF
>-|-|TRBJ2-1|TRBV7-9
TGTGCCAGCAGCTCCTCGGGGTATGAGCAGTTCTTC
CASSSSGYEQFF
>many|-|TRBJ1-4|TRBV11-2
TGTGCCAGCAGCCCAGCGGGCAGGCCTAATGAAAAACTGTTTTTT
CASSPAGRPNEKLFF